A single sample gave rise to the 14 T cell receptor beta chains below, sequenced in a study of cytomegalovirus exposure and HLA in healthy donors (dated by TCRdb to between 2016 and 2019). Library construction relied on the immunoSEQ multiplex PCR assay. For the multiplex PCR, a mixture combining 60 forward primers for TCR Vbeta segments and 13 reverse primers for TCR Jbeta segments was used. The source is immuneACCESS, and TCRdb retained only in-frame sequences with V and J called. Part of the clones is not carried over; for the studies checked, unresolved V genes explain less than half of this, and the remainder is unexplained. For this sample the table gives about 110,000 clones, of which more than 70% were detected only once. The ten largest clones capture 2.1% of the sample. Sequencing input: PBMCs. The receptor set was obtained from a man aged 25-45 years in good health and CMV-seronegative.

This clone was picked up one time. The genes are TRBV29-1 and TRBJ2-5; D unresolved. This CDR3 has 13 amino acids. V lost 4 bases, J lost 2 bases, and 11 bases lay in between. CDR1 and CDR2 (germline): SQVTM, ANQGSEA. Here the CDR3 reads CSVGKQEQETQYF. In DNA, the CDR3 is TGCAGCGTTGGGAAGCAGGAACAAGAGACCCAGTACTTC. Using reference TRBV29-1 and TRBJ2-5 for the parts outside the CDR3, the full variable domain is SAVISQKPSRDICQRGTSLTIQCQVDSQVTMMFWYRQQPGQSLTLIATANQGSEATYESGFVIDKFPISRPNLTFSTLTVSNMSPEDSSIYLCSVGKQEQETQYFGPGTRLLVL.

V gene TRBV25-1 combines with J gene TRBJ1-2; possible D gene TRBD1, 6 bases. The length of the CDR3 is 12 residues. The germline CDR1 and CDR2 sequences are MGHDK and SYGVNS. Trimming stripped 7 bases from V and 5 bases from J, with 11 bases between. The CDR3 loop is CASTAGVYGYTF. CDR3 nucleotide sequence: TGTGCCAGCACTGCAGGGGTATATGGCTACACCTTC.

This clone has a handful of counts. J is TRBJ2-7 and V is TRBV2; tentatively, D is TRBD1 (5 bases). The CDR3 runs 14 residues. With 3 bases removed from V and 2 bases from J, the gap between germline ends came to 11 bases. Germline V gene data show CDR1 as SNHLY and CDR2 as FYNNEI. This chain's CDR3 is CASSEWARAYEQYF. The CDR3 bases are TGTGCCAGCAGTGAGTGGGCCAGGGCCTACGAGCAGTACTTC.

The chain uses TRBV7-2 and TRBJ2-5, with D maybe TRBD1 (5 bases). Germline V gene lookup returns CDR1 SGHTA and CDR2 FQGNSA. The V gene lost 5 bases and the J gene lost 2 bases, with 9 bases spanning the gap. The CDR3 extends over 13 amino acids. The CDR3 DNA follows: TGTGCCAGCAGCCGACAGTTTCAAGAGACCCAGTACTTC. This translates into CASSRQFQETQYF.

This clone was counted only a few times. The rearrangement links TRBV5-4 to TRBJ2-7; D is possibly TRBD1 (5 bases). CDR3 size: 14 residues. Germline loops: CDR1 SGHNT, CDR2 YYREEE (reference sequence). V was cut by 0 bases and J by 5 bases, with 12 bases left in between. This CDR3 is CASSLGQIDHEQYF. The CDR3 DNA follows: TGTGCCAGCAGCTTGGGACAGATCGACCACGAGCAGTACTTC. Full variable domain (outside the CDR3, taken from reference TRBV5-4 and TRBJ2-7): ETGVTQSPTHLIKTRGQQVTLRCSSQSGHNTVSWYQQALGQGPQFIFQYYREEENGRGNFPPRFSGLQFPNYSSELNVNALELDDSALYLCASSLGQIDHEQYFGPGTRLTVT.

J is TRBJ2-2 and V is TRBV6-5, with D perhaps matching TRBD1 (6 bases). Germline lookup yields CDR1 MNHEY and CDR2 SVGAGI. V lost 5 bases to trimming and J lost 3 bases, with 13 bases between them. This CDR3 contains 15 residues. The CDR3 is CASSLQGVHTGELFF. The CDR3 DNA is TGTGCCAGCAGTCTACAGGGAGTCCACACCGGGGAGCTGTTTTTT.

The table lists this clone with a few counts. V gene TRBV5-1 combines with J gene TRBJ1-4; D is uncertain. The CDR3 loop spans 13 amino acids. Trimming took 5 bases from V and 8 from J, leaving 13 bases between them. Germline V gene sequence: CDR1 SGHRS, CDR2 YFSETQ. The CDR3 coding sequence is TGCGCCAGCAGGAGTCGGTTGGAGGAAAAACTGTTTTTT. It is translated as CASRSRLEEKLFF.

The V call is TRBV6-6, the J call TRBJ1-2, with TRBD1 identical over 10 bases. The CDR3 contains 15 residues. V shed 2 bases, J shed 4 bases, and the junction held 4 bases outside the gene matches. Germline V gene data show CDR1 as MNHNY and CDR2 as SVGAGI (reference sequence). CDR3 DNA sequence: TGTGCCAGCAGTTACACGACAGGGGGCTCCTATGGCTACACCTTC. As protein: CASSYTTGGSYGYTF.

Only one count was recorded for this clone. The V call is TRBV2, the J call TRBJ2-7, with 15 positions matching TRBD2. There are 19 residues in the CDR3. Looked up from germline, CDR1 is SNHLY and CDR2 is FYNNEI. The V segment lost 5 bases and the J segment 4 bases; nucleotides outside the gene matches: 15. The CDR3 DNA reads TGTGCCAGCAGTTTCTCCGGGACTAGCGGGAGGTTAGCCGAGTACGAGCAGTACTTC. Amino acids: CASSFSGTSGRLAEYEQYF.

This chain uses TRBV7-8 with TRBJ1-1, with D perhaps matching TRBD1 (6 bases). Trimming took 5 bases from V and 0 from J, leaving 10 bases between them. From germline, CDR1 is SGHVS and CDR2 FQNEAQ. The CDR3 loop spans 14 amino acids. The CDR3 sequence is CASSRGQMNTEAFF. Here the CDR3 DNA reads TGTGCCAGCAGCCGCGGACAGATGAACACTGAAGCTTTCTTT.

The V gene is TRBV6-1, the J gene TRBJ1-2; D gene uncertain. The CDR3 is made up of 14 amino acids. With 9 bases removed from V and 4 bases from J, the gap between germline ends came to 18 bases. Germline V gene sequence: CDR1 MNHNS, CDR2 SASEGT. The CDR3 here is CASQLPREGYGYTF. CDR3 DNA: TGTGCCAGTCAATTGCCCCGGGAGGGCTATGGCTACACCTTC.

The chain links TRBV5-8 to TRBJ1-5; unclear D gene. CDR1 and CDR2 from the germline V gene are SGHTS and YDEGEE. V was shortened by 6 bases and J by 4 bases, with 5 bases between the two germline ends. CDR3 length equals 11 residues. The CDR3 is CASKLNQPQHF. The CDR3 region has the DNA TGTGCCAGCAAACTAAATCAGCCCCAGCATTTT.

The V call is TRBV25-1, the J call TRBJ2-5; D not resolved. Deletions cut 2 bases from V and 5 bases from J, with 6 bases between. Germline assignment: CDR1 MGHDK and CDR2 SYGVNS. The CDR3 has 12 amino acids. As DNA, the CDR3 is TGTGCCAGCAGTGAAGTTCGGGAGACCCAGTACTTC. Residues: CASSEVRETQYF.

The V and J genes are TRBV4-2 and TRBJ1-1; tentatively, D is TRBD1 (5 bases). V lost 4 bases to trimming and J lost 1 base, with 16 bases between them. CDR3 length equals 16 residues. Germline CDR1 reads LGHNA; CDR2 reads YNFKEQ. CDR3 sequence reads: CASSPPRGEKNTEAFF. The CDR3 DNA reads TGTGCCAGCAGCCCTCCTCGGGGGGAAAAGAACACTGAAGCTTTCTTT.